This paragraph covers one T cell receptor (beta chain) sequence. As handled by the study authors: Amplification of reference gene primers provided the estimated nucleated cell counts. Assay: immunoSEQ multiplex PCR; the TCRdb copy retains only in-frame clones and omits some. V and J calls and clone size follow that table, whereas D and trimming were derived from the DNA. The sample includes roughly 49,000 clones, 90% of them seen just once. The record originates from a study of blood T cell repertoires in COVID-19. The wider study: Acute-phase and convalescent COVID-19 samples originated in the United States, Italy and Spain. T cells, B-cell-depleted T cells, or PBMCs provided the cDNA or gDNA that served as material.

Between the trimmed V and J ends, which lost 5 bases and 3 bases, there was a span of 7 bases. CDR3 length: 12 residues. Germline V gene sequence: CDR1 LGHNT, CDR2 FRNRAP. The source of this sequence is a woman aged 80 or over with acute or convalescent COVID-19. The chain uses TRBV12-5 and TRBJ1-2; possible D gene TRBD1, 6 bases. The sequenced sample was peripheral blood. The CDR3 sequence is CASGRQDYGYTF. The CDR3 DNA reads TGTGCTAGTGGTCGACAGGACTATGGCTACACCTTC.